A selection of T cell receptor beta chains follows, all from one sample in a study of blood T cell repertoires in COVID-19. Clones were sequenced by immunoSEQ multiplex PCR, and TCRdb holds only the in-frame ones, with some missing. The repertoire holds more than 150,000 clones, with 80% to 85% as singletons. Specimen: peripheral blood. The source is a woman aged 55-70 years with acute or convalescent COVID-19. The CDR3 runs from the conserved cysteine through the conserved F or W. Each record gives: J gene, clone size, D gene, V gene, CDR3 protein, CDR3 DNA. A D gene is named only where the DNA matches it firmly. Some rows mark clone size as missing; the rest say once, few, many or name a class of expanded clone.

j_call: TRBJ2-7; clone_size: .; d_call: .; v_call: TRBV12-3/TRBV12-4; cdr3_aa: CASSYSRGEQYF; cdr3_nt: TGTGCCAGCAGCTATTCGAGAGGCGAGCAGTACTTC
j_call: TRBJ1-5; clone_size: .; d_call: .; v_call: TRBV18; cdr3_aa: CASSRNSNSNQPQHF; cdr3_nt: TGTGCCAGCTCACGAAACAGCAATAGCAATCAGCCCCAGCATTTT
j_call: TRBJ2-1; clone_size: .; d_call: TRBD2; v_call: TRBV7-6; cdr3_aa: CASSLAEGSSGGPHNEQFF; cdr3_nt: TGTGCCAGCAGCTTAGCTGAGGGATCCAGCGGGGGGCCCCACAATGAGCAGTTCTTC
j_call: TRBJ1-6; clone_size: .; d_call: TRBD1; v_call: TRBV6-5; cdr3_aa: CASRTTGGNSPLHF; cdr3_nt: TGTGCCAGCAGGACCACAGGGGGCAATTCACCCCTCCACTTT
j_call: TRBJ1-1; clone_size: .; d_call: .; v_call: TRBV30; cdr3_aa: CAWSVGLIPQINTEAFF; cdr3_nt: TGTGCCTGGAGTGTAGGTCTCATCCCACAGATAAACACTGAAGCTTTCTTT
j_call: TRBJ1-3; clone_size: .; d_call: .; v_call: TRBV9; cdr3_aa: CASSLTLVGGGNTIYF; cdr3_nt: TGTGCCAGCAGCCTCACCTTAGTTGGAGGAGGAAACACCATATATTTT
j_call: TRBJ2-3; clone_size: once; d_call: TRBD2; v_call: TRBV9; cdr3_aa: CASSVGASGGLTDTQYF; cdr3_nt: TGTGCCAGCAGCGTAGGGGCTAGCGGGGGCCTCACAGATACGCAGTATTTT
j_call: TRBJ1-2; clone_size: .; d_call: TRBD1; v_call: TRBV7-8; cdr3_aa: CASSLGGQGAGGYTF; cdr3_nt: TGTGCCAGCAGCTTAGGGGGACAGGGGGCAGGTGGCTACACCTTC
j_call: TRBJ2-2; clone_size: .; d_call: TRBD2; v_call: TRBV19; cdr3_aa: CASSITLAGGWNTGELFF; cdr3_nt: TGTGCCAGTAGTATAACACTAGCGGGGGGCTGGAACACCGGGGAGCTGTTTTTT
j_call: TRBJ1-1; clone_size: .; d_call: .; v_call: TRBV10-2; cdr3_aa: CASSELKGVNTEAFF; cdr3_nt: TGCGCCAGCAGTGAGTTGAAGGGGGTGAACACTGAAGCTTTCTTT
j_call: TRBJ1-4; clone_size: .; d_call: .; v_call: TRBV15; cdr3_aa: CATSGDSLNEKLFF; cdr3_nt: TGTGCCACCAGCGGCGACAGCCTAAATGAAAAACTGTTTTTT
j_call: TRBJ1-2; clone_size: .; d_call: .; v_call: TRBV6-5; cdr3_aa: CASSHSTGSENTF; cdr3_nt: TGTGCCAGCAGCCACTCGACGGGAAGTGAAAACACCTTC
j_call: TRBJ1-5; clone_size: .; d_call: .; v_call: TRBV2; cdr3_aa: CASSEDRNNQPQHF; cdr3_nt: TGTGCCAGCAGTGAGGACAGAAACAATCAGCCCCAGCATTTT
j_call: TRBJ2-5; clone_size: .; d_call: TRBD1; v_call: TRBV11-2; cdr3_aa: CASRRSISGTGRETQYF; cdr3_nt: TGTGCCAGCAGACGCTCGATCTCCGGGACAGGGAGGGAGACCCAGTACTTC
j_call: TRBJ2-1; clone_size: .; d_call: .; v_call: TRBV4-3; cdr3_aa: CASSQDMAGGGNEQFF; cdr3_nt: TGCGCCAGCAGCCAAGATATGGCAGGAGGAGGCAATGAGCAGTTCTTC
j_call: TRBJ2-7; clone_size: .; d_call: TRBD1; v_call: TRBV5-6; cdr3_aa: CASSFTGGLYEQYF; cdr3_nt: TGTGCCAGCAGCTTTACAGGGGGCTTGTACGAGCAGTACTTC
j_call: TRBJ2-5; clone_size: .; d_call: .; v_call: TRBV5-1; cdr3_aa: CASSLGSQETQYF; cdr3_nt: TGCGCCAGCAGCTTAGGGAGCCAAGAGACCCAGTACTTC
j_call: TRBJ1-1; clone_size: .; d_call: TRBD1; v_call: TRBV6-2/TRBV6-3; cdr3_aa: CASSRQGRNTEAFF; cdr3_nt: TGTGCCAGCAGCAGACAGGGAAGGAACACTGAAGCTTTCTTT
j_call: TRBJ1-1; clone_size: .; d_call: .; v_call: TRBV19; cdr3_aa: CASLTHGPGARTEAFF; cdr3_nt: TGTGCCAGCCTTACCCATGGCCCAGGGGCCAGAACTGAAGCTTTCTTT
j_call: TRBJ1-2; clone_size: .; d_call: TRBD1; v_call: TRBV29-1; cdr3_aa: CSVETGGRANYGYTF; cdr3_nt: TGCAGCGTTGAAACAGGGGGGAGGGCTAACTATGGCTACACCTTC
j_call: TRBJ2-5; clone_size: .; d_call: .; v_call: TRBV5-4; cdr3_aa: CASSLEQAREEAQYF; cdr3_nt: TGTGCCAGCAGCTTGGAACAGGCGAGAGAAGAGGCCCAGTACTTC
j_call: TRBJ1-2; clone_size: .; d_call: .; v_call: TRBV15; cdr3_aa: CATSRVQGYGYTF; cdr3_nt: TGTGCCACCAGCAGAGTACAGGGTTATGGCTACACCTTC
j_call: TRBJ1-5; clone_size: .; d_call: .; v_call: TRBV21-1; cdr3_aa: CASSKNLDSRYSNQPQHF; cdr3_nt: TGTGCCAGCAGCAAAAACCTGGACAGTCGCTATAGCAATCAGCCCCAGCATTTT
j_call: TRBJ2-3; clone_size: .; d_call: TRBD2; v_call: TRBV12-5; cdr3_aa: CASGLVIAGHTDTQYF; cdr3_nt: TGTGCTAGTGGTCTCGTCATAGCGGGTCACACAGATACGCAGTATTTT
j_call: TRBJ2-7; clone_size: .; d_call: TRBD2; v_call: TRBV19; cdr3_aa: CASSIGSGGEQYF; cdr3_nt: TGTGCCAGTAGTATCGGTTCGGGGGGCGAGCAGTACTTC
j_call: TRBJ2-2; clone_size: .; d_call: .; v_call: TRBV28; cdr3_aa: CASSSTGHTGELFF; cdr3_nt: TGTGCCAGCAGCTCAACAGGACACACCGGGGAGCTGTTTTTT
j_call: TRBJ2-5; clone_size: .; d_call: .; v_call: TRBV28; cdr3_aa: CASRGDSRGETQYF; cdr3_nt: TGTGCCAGCAGGGGGGACAGTCGGGGGGAGACCCAGTACTTC
j_call: TRBJ2-4; clone_size: .; d_call: TRBD2; v_call: TRBV7-8; cdr3_aa: CASSRRGGIQYF; cdr3_nt: TGTGCCAGCAGCCGACGGGGGGGCATTCAGTACTTC
j_call: TRBJ2-3; clone_size: .; d_call: .; v_call: TRBV29-1; cdr3_aa: CSVGVAGGTDTQYF; cdr3_nt: TGCAGCGTCGGGGTGGCAGGGGGCACAGATACGCAGTATTTT
j_call: TRBJ2-7; clone_size: .; d_call: .; v_call: TRBV14; cdr3_aa: CASSQGGDAYEQYF; cdr3_nt: TGTGCCAGCAGCCAAGGCGGGGACGCCTACGAGCAGTACTTC
j_call: TRBJ1-1; clone_size: .; d_call: TRBD1; v_call: TRBV5-1; cdr3_aa: CASSSRTGVTEAFF; cdr3_nt: TGCGCCAGCAGCTCCAGGACAGGGGTCACTGAAGCTTTCTTT
j_call: TRBJ1-1; clone_size: once; d_call: TRBD1; v_call: TRBV6-5; cdr3_aa: CASSRDREEAFF; cdr3_nt: TGTGCCAGCAGTCGGGACAGGGAAGAAGCTTTCTTT
j_call: TRBJ1-1; clone_size: .; d_call: TRBD1; v_call: TRBV30; cdr3_aa: CAWARGPAEAFF; cdr3_nt: TGTGCCTGGGCCAGGGGGCCTGCTGAAGCTTTCTTT
j_call: TRBJ2-7; clone_size: .; d_call: .; v_call: TRBV7-2; cdr3_aa: CASSSNLAGGSYF; cdr3_nt: TGTGCCAGCAGCTCTAATCTAGCTGGGGGGTCGTACTTC
j_call: TRBJ2-1; clone_size: .; d_call: TRBD1; v_call: TRBV4-1; cdr3_aa: CASTPQGQGGNEQFF; cdr3_nt: TGCGCCAGCACGCCACAGGGACAGGGTGGAAATGAGCAGTTCTTC
j_call: TRBJ2-7; clone_size: once; d_call: .; v_call: TRBV12-3/TRBV12-4; cdr3_aa: CASSFLYEQYF; cdr3_nt: TGTGCCAGCAGTTTTTTATACGAGCAGTACTTC
j_call: TRBJ2-1; clone_size: .; d_call: TRBD2; v_call: TRBV27; cdr3_aa: CASSLFGGGKGEQFF; cdr3_nt: TGTGCCAGCAGTTTATTTGGCGGGGGGAAGGGTGAGCAGTTCTTC
j_call: TRBJ2-7; clone_size: .; d_call: TRBD1; v_call: TRBV3-1/TRBV3-2; cdr3_aa: CASSLGTGVTYEQYF; cdr3_nt: TGTGCCAGCAGCCTCGGGACAGGTGTAACCTACGAGCAGTACTTC
j_call: TRBJ1-4; clone_size: .; d_call: .; v_call: TRBV18; cdr3_aa: CASSPIKGVNEKLFF; cdr3_nt: TGTGCCAGCTCACCAATAAAGGGGGTTAATGAAAAACTGTTTTTT